This TCR beta chain was observed in a study of blood T cell repertoires in COVID-19. About the research overall: The United States, Italy and Spain supplied acute and convalescent COVID-19 samples.

Sequencing was performed with immunoSEQ multiplex PCR; in TCRdb, only in-frame clones are kept and a portion is missing. The sample shows some 200,000 clones, 85% to 90% of them seen only once. Germline CDR1 and CDR2: LNHDA and SQIVND (reference sequence). Trimming stripped 5 bases from V and 4 bases from J, with 8 bases between. The CDR3 has 12 residues. The rearrangement links TRBV19 to TRBJ2-5; D remains ambiguous. The TCR was taken from a woman in her 70s with acute or convalescent COVID-19. Material: peripheral blood. In DNA form, the CDR3 reads TGTGCCAGTAGTCCCCGCGGAGAGACCCAGTACTTC. Residues: CASSPRGETQYF.